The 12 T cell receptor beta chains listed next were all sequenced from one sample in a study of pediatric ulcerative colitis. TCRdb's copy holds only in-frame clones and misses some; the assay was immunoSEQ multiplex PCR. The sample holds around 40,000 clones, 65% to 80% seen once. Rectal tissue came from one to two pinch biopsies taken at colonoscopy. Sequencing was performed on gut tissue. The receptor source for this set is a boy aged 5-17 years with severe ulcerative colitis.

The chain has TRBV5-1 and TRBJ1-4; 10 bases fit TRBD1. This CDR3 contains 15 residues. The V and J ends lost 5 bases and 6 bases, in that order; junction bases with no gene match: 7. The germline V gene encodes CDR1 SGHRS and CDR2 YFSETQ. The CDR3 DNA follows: TGCGCCAGCAGTCGCCGACAGGGGGCCGATGAAAAACTGTTTTTT. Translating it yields CASSRRQGADEKLFF.

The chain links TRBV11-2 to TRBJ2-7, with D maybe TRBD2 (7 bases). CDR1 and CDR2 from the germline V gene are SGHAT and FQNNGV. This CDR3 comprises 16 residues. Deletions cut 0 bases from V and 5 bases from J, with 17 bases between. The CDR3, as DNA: TGTGCCAGCAGCTTAGAAGGGTGGGGGGGCCGCCACGAGCAGTACTTC. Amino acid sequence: CASSLEGWGGRHEQYF.

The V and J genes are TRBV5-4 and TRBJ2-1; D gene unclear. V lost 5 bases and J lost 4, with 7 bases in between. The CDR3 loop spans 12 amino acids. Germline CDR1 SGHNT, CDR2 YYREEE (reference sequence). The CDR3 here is CASSEVYNEQFF. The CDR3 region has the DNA TGTGCCAGCAGTGAAGTGTACAATGAGCAGTTCTTC.

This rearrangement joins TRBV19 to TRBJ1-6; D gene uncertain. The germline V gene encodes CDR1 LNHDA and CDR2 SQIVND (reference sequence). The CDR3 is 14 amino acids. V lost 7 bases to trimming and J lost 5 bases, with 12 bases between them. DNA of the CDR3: TGTGCCAGTACCCGGAGGGCCGATAATTCACCCCTCCACTTT. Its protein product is CASTRRADNSPLHF.

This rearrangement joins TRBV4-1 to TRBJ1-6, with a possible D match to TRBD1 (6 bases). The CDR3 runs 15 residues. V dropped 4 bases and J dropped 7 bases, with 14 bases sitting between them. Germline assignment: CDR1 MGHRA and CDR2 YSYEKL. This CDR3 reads CASSRQGTRNSPLHF. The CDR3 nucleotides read TGCGCCAGCAGCCGACAAGGGACAAGGAATTCACCCCTCCACTTT.

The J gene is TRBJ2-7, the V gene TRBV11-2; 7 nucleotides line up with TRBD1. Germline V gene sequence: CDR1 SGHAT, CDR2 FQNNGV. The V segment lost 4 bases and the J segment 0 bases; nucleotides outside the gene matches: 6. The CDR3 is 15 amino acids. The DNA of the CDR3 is TGTGCCAGCAGCTACACATGGACAGGCTCCTACGAGCAGTACTTC. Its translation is CASSYTWTGSYEQYF.

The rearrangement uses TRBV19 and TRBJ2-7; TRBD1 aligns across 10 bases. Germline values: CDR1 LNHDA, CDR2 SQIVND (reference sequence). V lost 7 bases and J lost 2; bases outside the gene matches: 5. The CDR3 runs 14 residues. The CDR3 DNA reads TGTGCCAGTAAGAGGGACAGGGGAACCTACGAGCAGTACTTC. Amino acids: CASKRDRGTYEQYF. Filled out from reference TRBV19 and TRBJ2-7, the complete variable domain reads DGGITQSPKYLFRKEGQNVTLSCEQNLNHDAMYWYRQDPGQGLRLIYYSQIVNDFQKGDIAEGYSVSREKKESFPLTVTSAQKNPTAFYLCASKRDRGTYEQYFGPGTRLTVT.

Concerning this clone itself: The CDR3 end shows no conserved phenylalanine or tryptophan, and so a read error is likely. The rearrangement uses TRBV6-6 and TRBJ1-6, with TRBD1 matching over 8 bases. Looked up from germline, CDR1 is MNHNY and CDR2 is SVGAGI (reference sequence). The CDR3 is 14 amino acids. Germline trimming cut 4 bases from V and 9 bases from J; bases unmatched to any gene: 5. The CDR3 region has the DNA TGTGCCAGCAGTTCCGGACAGGGCGGTTCACCCCTCCACCTT. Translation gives CASSSGQGGSPLHL.

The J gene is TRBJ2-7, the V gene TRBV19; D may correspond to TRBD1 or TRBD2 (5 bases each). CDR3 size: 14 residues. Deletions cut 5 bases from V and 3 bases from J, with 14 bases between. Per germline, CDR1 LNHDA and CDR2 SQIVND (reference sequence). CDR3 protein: CASSERTPDYEQYF. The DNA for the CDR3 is TGTGCCAGTAGTGAGCGGACACCGGACTACGAGCAGTACTTC.

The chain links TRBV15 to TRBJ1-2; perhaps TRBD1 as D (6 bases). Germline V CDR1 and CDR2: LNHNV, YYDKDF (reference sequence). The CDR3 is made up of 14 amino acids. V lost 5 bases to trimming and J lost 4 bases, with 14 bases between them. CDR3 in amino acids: CATSRPGQTYGYTF. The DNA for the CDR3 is TGTGCCACCAGCCGACCGGGACAAACCTATGGCTACACCTTC.

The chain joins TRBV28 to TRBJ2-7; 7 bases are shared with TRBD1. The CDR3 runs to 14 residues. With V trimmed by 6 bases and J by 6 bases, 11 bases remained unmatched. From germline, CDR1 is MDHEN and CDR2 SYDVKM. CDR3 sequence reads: CASSPPTGLAEQYF. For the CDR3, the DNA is TGTGCCAGCAGCCCCCCGACAGGGTTGGCCGAGCAGTACTTC.

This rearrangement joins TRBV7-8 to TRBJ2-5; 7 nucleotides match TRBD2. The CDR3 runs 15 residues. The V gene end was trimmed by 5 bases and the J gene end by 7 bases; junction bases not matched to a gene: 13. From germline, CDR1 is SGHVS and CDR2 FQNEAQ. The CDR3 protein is CASSLSGADGGTQYF. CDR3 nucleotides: TGTGCCAGCAGCCTAAGCGGGGCGGACGGTGGGACCCAGTACTTC.